What follows is one TCR beta chain and its context. The antigen remains undetermined. This entry is derived from a study of CD8+ T cells in alopecia areata. Treatment given: oral pan-JAK inhibitor, 5-10 mg twice daily. Specimens obtained from alopecia areata patients comprised lesional scalp punch biopsies and peripheral blood. Per the germline V gene, CDR1 is SGHRS and CDR2 is YFSETQ. V was trimmed by 2 bases and J by 5 bases, leaving 13 bases between them. The CDR3 extends over 15 amino acids. Study conclusions and caveats: Scalp clonality dropped significantly under tofacitinib, as did expanded CD8+ top-100 clones. Scalp and blood retained many expanded lesional clones during tofacitinib.

Sequencing relied on a cDNA template that was reverse transcribed from extracted RNA. TCRdb's copy holds only in-frame clones and misses some; the assay was immunoSEQ multiplex PCR. The table includes over 250,000 clones, about 60% detected once. The chain couples TRBV5-1 to TRBJ1-4; D call uncertain. The source is a human donor with alopecia areata. The sample was CD4+ T cells sorted from blood, taken at approximately week 52, from a patient treated with tofacitinib. The CDR3 here is CASSLFARSNEKLFF. The CDR3 DNA follows: TGCGCCAGCAGCTTATTCGCTAGGTCGAATGAAAAACTGTTTTTT.